This T cell receptor (beta chain) was identified in a study of graft-versus-host responses after intestinal transplantation. Across the study: After anti-thymocyte globulin induction, recipients took tacrolimus and steroids for around 3 years. Points from the study as a whole: Individuals who had graft-donor T cell macrochimerism had allografts that showed high graft-versus-host to host-versus-graft clonal ratios. An association linked early post-transplant HvG declines with peak circulating GvH clone levels.

Measured with immunoSEQ multiplex PCR; TCRdb has only the in-frame clones, and not every one. Among 100,000 to 130,000 clones listed, around 90% were seen once. As regards this clone: As yet, its antigen is unknown.

Germline trimming cut 5 bases from V and 3 bases from J; bases unmatched to any gene: 5. The V gene's germline CDR1 is SEHNR and CDR2 FQNEAQ (reference sequence). This CDR3 spans 15 amino acids. The input for sequencing was unstimulated CD4+ T cells sorted from spleen or lymph node cells, taken before transplant. The receptor was isolated from a human donor who was the organ donor for an intestinal transplant. The chain uses TRBV7-9 and TRBJ1-3; 9 nucleotides agree with TRBD1. The CDR3, as DNA: TGTGCCAGCAGCACGGACAGGGGAGTTGGAAACACCATATATTTT. Protein sequence: CASSTDRGVGNTIYF.